The present T cell receptor beta chain was sequenced within a study of blood T cell repertoires in COVID-19. At the level of the study: COVID-19 samples, acute and convalescent, were from the United States, Italy and Spain. Nucleic acid was either cDNA or gDNA, and it came from T cells, B-cell-depleted T cells, or PBMCs.

CDR1 and CDR2 from the germline V gene are SGHRS and YFSETQ. V lost 7 bases and J lost 1; bases outside the gene matches: 27. The CDR3 is 21 amino acids. Original data processing: Nucleated cell counts were estimated from reference gene primer amplification. Clones were read by immunoSEQ multiplex PCR, and TCRdb kept only the in-frame ones, dropping some. From that table come the V and J calls and clone size; the DNA was used to work out D and trimming. The table includes about 78,000 clones, around four fifths detected once. Sequencing input: peripheral blood. The chain joins TRBV5-1 to TRBJ2-7; 9 bases are a match to TRBD1. The clonotype comes from a human donor in a cohort sampled during active COVID-19. The CDR3 sequence is CASRVVGTGTGRLRASYEQYF. Here the CDR3 DNA reads TGCGCCAGCCGGGTTGTTGGGACCGGGACAGGGCGCTTGAGGGCTTCCTACGAGCAGTACTTC. Together with reference TRBV5-1 and TRBJ2-7, the CDR3 gives the full variable domain: KAGVTQTPRYLIKTRGQQVTLSCSPISGHRSVSWYQQTPGQGLQFLFEYFSETQRNKGNFPGRFSGRQFSNSRSEMNVSTLELGDSALYLCASRVVGTGTGRLRASYEQYFGPGTRLTVT.